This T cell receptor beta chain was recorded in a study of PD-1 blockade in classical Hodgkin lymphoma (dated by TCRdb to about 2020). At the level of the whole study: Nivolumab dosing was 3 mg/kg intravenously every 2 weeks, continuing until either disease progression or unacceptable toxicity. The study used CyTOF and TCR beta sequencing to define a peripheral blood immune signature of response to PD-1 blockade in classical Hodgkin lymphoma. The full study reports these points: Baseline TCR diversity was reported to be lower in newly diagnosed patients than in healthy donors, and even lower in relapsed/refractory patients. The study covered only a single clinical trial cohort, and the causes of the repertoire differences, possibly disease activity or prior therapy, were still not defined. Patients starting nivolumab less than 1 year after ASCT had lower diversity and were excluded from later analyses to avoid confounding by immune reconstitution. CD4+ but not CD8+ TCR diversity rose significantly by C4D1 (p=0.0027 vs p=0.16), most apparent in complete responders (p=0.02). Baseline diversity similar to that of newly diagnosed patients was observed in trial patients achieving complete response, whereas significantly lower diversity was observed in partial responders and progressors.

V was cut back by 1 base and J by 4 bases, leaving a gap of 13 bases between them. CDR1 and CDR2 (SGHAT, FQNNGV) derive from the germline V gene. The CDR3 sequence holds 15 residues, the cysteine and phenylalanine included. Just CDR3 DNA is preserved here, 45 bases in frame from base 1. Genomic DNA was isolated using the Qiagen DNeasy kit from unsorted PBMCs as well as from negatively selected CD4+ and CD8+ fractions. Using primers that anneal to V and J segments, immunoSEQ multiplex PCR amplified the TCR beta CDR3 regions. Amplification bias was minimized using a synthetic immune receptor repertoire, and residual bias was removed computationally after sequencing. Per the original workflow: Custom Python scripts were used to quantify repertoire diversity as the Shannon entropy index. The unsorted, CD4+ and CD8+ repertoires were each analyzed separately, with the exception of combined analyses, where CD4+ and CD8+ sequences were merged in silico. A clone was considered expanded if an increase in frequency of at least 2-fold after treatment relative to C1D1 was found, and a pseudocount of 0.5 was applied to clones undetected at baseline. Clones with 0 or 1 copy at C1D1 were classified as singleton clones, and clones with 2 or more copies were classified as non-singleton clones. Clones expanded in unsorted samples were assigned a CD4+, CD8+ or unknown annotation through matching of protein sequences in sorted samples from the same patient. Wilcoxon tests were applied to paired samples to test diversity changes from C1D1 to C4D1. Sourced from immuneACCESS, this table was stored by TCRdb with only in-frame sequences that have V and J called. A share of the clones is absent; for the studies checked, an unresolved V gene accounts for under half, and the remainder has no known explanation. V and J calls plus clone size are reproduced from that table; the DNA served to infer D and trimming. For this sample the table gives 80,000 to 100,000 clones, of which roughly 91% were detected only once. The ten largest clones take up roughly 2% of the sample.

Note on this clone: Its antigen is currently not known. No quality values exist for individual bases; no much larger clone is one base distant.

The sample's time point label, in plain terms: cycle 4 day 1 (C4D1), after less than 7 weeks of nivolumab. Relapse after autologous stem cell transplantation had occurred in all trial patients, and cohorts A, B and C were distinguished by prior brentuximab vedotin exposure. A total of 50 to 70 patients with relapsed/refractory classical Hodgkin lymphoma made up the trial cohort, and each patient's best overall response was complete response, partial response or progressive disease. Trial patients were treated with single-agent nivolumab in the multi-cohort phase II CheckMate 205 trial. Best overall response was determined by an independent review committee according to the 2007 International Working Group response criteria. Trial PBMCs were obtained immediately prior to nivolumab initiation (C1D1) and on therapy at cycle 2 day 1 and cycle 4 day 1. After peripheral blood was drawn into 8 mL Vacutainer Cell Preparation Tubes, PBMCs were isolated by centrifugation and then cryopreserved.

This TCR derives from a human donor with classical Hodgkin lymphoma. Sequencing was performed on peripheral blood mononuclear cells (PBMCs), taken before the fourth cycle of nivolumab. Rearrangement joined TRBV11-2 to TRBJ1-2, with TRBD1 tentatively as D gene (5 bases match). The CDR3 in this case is CASSLVDSSLYGYTF. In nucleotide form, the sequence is TGTGCCAGCAGCTTAGTTGACAGTTCCCTCTATGGCTACACCTTC.